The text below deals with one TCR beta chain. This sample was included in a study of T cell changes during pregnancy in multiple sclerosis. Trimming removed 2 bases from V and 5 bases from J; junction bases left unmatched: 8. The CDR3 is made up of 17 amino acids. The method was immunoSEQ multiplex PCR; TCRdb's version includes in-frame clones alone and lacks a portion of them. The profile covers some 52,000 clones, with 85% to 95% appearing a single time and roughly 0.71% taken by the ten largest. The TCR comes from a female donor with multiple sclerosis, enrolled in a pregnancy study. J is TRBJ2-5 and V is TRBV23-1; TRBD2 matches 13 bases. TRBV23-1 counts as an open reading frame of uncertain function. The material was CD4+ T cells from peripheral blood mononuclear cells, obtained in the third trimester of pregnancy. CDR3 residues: CASSQPPGLAGTETQYF. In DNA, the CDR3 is TGCGCCAGCAGTCAACCGCCGGGACTAGCGGGGACGGAGACCCAGTACTTC.